The present T cell receptor beta chain was sequenced within a study of T cell repertoires in ileal Crohn's disease. For the study at large: Surgery for a complication: stricturing in approximately 60%, penetrating in roughly 39%.

Generated by immunoSEQ multiplex PCR, the TCRdb table keeps only in-frame clones and is missing some. Here the sample spans 9,500 to 12,000 clones, about four fifths being singletons. The germline V gene encodes CDR1 LGHNA and CDR2 YNFKEQ. The CDR3 contains 15 residues. This sequence originates from an adult with Crohn's disease. The chain has TRBV4-2 and TRBJ2-5, with TRBD2 identical over 9 bases. The J call is in doubt because the DNA end fits TRBJ2-7 better. The sample comprised ileal tissue. As DNA, the CDR3 is TGTGCCAGCAGCCAGGGGACTAGCTTTCCCTACGAGCAGTACTTC. It encodes CASSQGTSFPYEQYF.